This TCR beta chain derives from a study of cytomegalovirus exposure and HLA in healthy donors (dated by TCRdb to the late 2010s). Study-level background: A later analysis indicated that the 120 or so validation repertoires were generated on the platform also employed for the 666 repertoires of the first cohort. The study was designed to test whether signatures of past pathogen exposure could be identified by cataloging public T cell receptors. A separate validation cohort of about 110 different subjects was used in addition to the roughly 640-subject first cohort. The study combined high-throughput TCR immunosequencing, statistical association of individual TCRs with disease status, and machine learning to predict cytomegalovirus infection status. The study at large found these results: The study listed 170 or so TCR beta chains as associated with cytomegalovirus. The classifier was reported to diagnose cytomegalovirus status with high specificity and sensitivity in both the original cohort and the validation cohort. The authors suggested that the approach could potentially be generalized to other disease states and immunological phenotypes. In vitro tests confirmed that a few of the cytomegalovirus-associated TCR beta chains recognize cytomegalovirus antigens. Most TCR sequences were seen in very few donors, while some public TCRs were found in many individuals. All 120 or so repertoires were used to score co-occurrence in the validation cohort in a later analysis, because that analysis had no HLA typing for the cohort. Of the cluster scores, 90% to 95% were above 0 in a later analysis, which found that TCRs clustered in the first cohort also tended to co-occur in the approximately 110 validation repertoires.

The trim is 3 bases for V and 8 bases for J, with a gap of 10 bases between the germline ends. CDR1 MNHNS and CDR2 SASEGT were looked up in the germline V gene. There are 13 amino acids in the CDR3, from cysteine to phenylalanine inclusive. This entry keeps only the CDR3 DNA: 39 bases, framed from base 1. Separate from the roughly 650-subject first cohort, the validation cohort of some 130 subjects was the group to which the donors belonged. As regards this clone: Its antigen has not been determined. Base qualities are not recorded, but no much larger clone differs from it by a single base.

Libraries were built with the immunoSEQ multiplex PCR assay. Turning to the authors' computational methods: A statistical classification framework was built for diagnosing cytomegalovirus status from the catalog of TCR beta chain sequences. The clones in this table, taken by TCRdb from immuneACCESS, are in-frame only. Not every clone is retained; where verified, under half of the shortfall comes from an unresolved V gene, and the cause of the rest is unknown. That table supplies the V and J calls and clone size; D and trimming were determined from the DNA. The sample profile shows about 110,000 clones; 90% to 96% of them were found once. Together, the top ten hold 0.67% of the sample.

The origin of this receptor is a woman between 18 and 29 years old in good health and CMV-seronegative. The receptor chain draws on TRBV6-1 and TRBJ1-4; there is no confident call for the D gene. The sequenced material came from PBMCs. The DNA sequence reads TGTGCCAGCAGTGACGGGGTCACGGAAAAACTGTTTTTT. Translated, this is CASSDGVTEKLFF.